This entry lists 14 T cell receptor beta chains sequenced from one sample in a study of blood T cell repertoires in COVID-19. Repertoires were generated with immunoSEQ multiplex PCR, while TCRdb's copy carries only in-frame clones and drops some. The table shows hundreds of thousands of clones, with roughly 91% occurring only once. The specimen was PBMCs or T cells enriched from blood (not recorded which). The receptors were sampled from a woman under 40 with acute COVID-19.

The rearrangement uses TRBV7-9 and TRBJ2-7, with D possibly matching TRBD1 (6 bases). The CDR3 extends over 13 amino acids. The germline V gene encodes CDR1 SEHNR and CDR2 FQNEAQ (reference sequence). V lost 5 bases, J lost 2 bases, and 10 bases lay in between. This chain's CDR3 is CASSRQVPYEQYF. In nucleotides, the CDR3 is TGTGCCAGCAGCCGACAGGTTCCCTACGAGCAGTACTTC.

The chain uses TRBV9 and TRBJ1-4; 8 bases fit TRBD1. CDR1 and CDR2 from the germline V gene are SGDLS and YYNGEE. This CDR3 region has 16 residues. J lost 8 bases, V lost 3 bases, and 12 bases had no gene match. The CDR3 nucleotides are TGTGCCAGCAGCGGGGACCTCAGGGGGCGAGGCGAAAAACTGTTTTTT. Translation gives CASSGDLRGRGEKLFF.

The rearrangement links TRBV2 to TRBJ2-7, with a weak D call TRBD1 (6 bases). This CDR3 is 14 amino acids long. Germline CDR1 SNHLY, CDR2 FYNNEI. V was shortened by 6 bases and J by 0 bases, with 12 bases between the two germline ends. The DNA for the CDR3 is TGTGCCAGCAGCGTCCAGGGGAGCTCCTACGAGCAGTACTTC. The encoded protein is CASSVQGSSYEQYF.

The rearrangement uses TRBV6-5 and TRBJ2-5; no clear D gene. Trimming shortened V by 5 bases and J by 4 bases, and 5 bases separated the two germline ends. From germline, CDR1 is MNHEY and CDR2 SVGAGI. This CDR3 is built from 11 residues. The CDR3 sequence is CASSNRETQYF. In DNA form, the CDR3 reads TGTGCCAGCAGTAATAGAGAGACCCAGTACTTC.

The CDR3 nucleotides read TGTGCCAGCAGCCAATTCACAGGGTCCCCGAGTAGCACTGAAGCTTTCTTT. The encoded protein is CASSQFTGSPSSTEAFF. The rearrangement joins TRBV3-1 (or the pseudogene TRBV3-2) to TRBJ1-1, with a tentative D call TRBD1 (6 bases). The germline gives CDR1 LGHDT, CDR2 YNNKEL (reference sequence). The V end was cut by 2 bases, the J end by 4 bases, with 20 bases between. The CDR3 sequence is 17 residues long.

J is TRBJ1-2 and V is TRBV6-5; D gene ambiguous. This CDR3 has 12 amino acids. The V end lost 4 bases, the J end lost 2 bases, and 5 bases lay between the germline ends. Germline loops: CDR1 MNHEY, CDR2 SVGAGI. CDR3 nucleotides: TGTGCCAGCAGTTCGACAAACTATGGCTACACCTTC. It codes for CASSSTNYGYTF.

The J gene is TRBJ1-6, the V gene TRBV5-1, with 7 positions matching TRBD1. Germline V gives CDR1 SGHRS, CDR2 YFSETQ. Germline trimming cut 4 bases from V and 4 bases from J; bases unmatched to any gene: 8. CDR3 length: 16 amino acids. For the CDR3, the DNA is TGCGCCAGCAGCGGGGGTCGGGGACAGTATAATTCACCCCTCCACTTT. It specifies CASSGGRGQYNSPLHF.

The V call is TRBV7-3, the J call TRBJ1-6; D unresolved. CDR3 length equals 17 residues. Trimming stripped 0 bases from V and 2 bases from J, with 11 bases between. Germline V gives CDR1 SGHTA, CDR2 FQGTGA. The CDR3 DNA follows: TGTGCCAGCAGCTTAACAGCAACAGTGACCTATAATTCACCCCTCCACTTT. Its translation: CASSLTATVTYNSPLHF.

The chain has TRBV7-3 and TRBJ2-3; TRBD2 agrees at 9 bases. This CDR3 contains 14 residues. Trimming removed 5 bases from V and 6 bases from J; junction bases left unmatched: 6. The germline gives CDR1 SGHTA, CDR2 FQGTGA. The chain's CDR3 is CASSPNAGGDTQYF. CDR3 sequence (DNA): TGTGCCAGCAGCCCCAACGCGGGGGGGGATACGCAGTATTTT.

The chain joins TRBV5-1 to TRBJ2-7; 11 nucleotides align to TRBD2. Germline CDR1 and CDR2: SGHRS and YFSETQ. The CDR3 runs to 17 residues. Germline trimming cut 4 bases from V and 3 bases from J; bases unmatched to any gene: 12. The CDR3 DNA reads TGCGCCAGCAGCAATCCCGGGACTAGCGGATATAACTACGAGCAGTACTTC. It encodes CASSNPGTSGYNYEQYF.

The V call is TRBV5-6, the J call TRBJ2-3; 8 nucleotides align to TRBD2. V lost 3 bases and J lost 4; bases outside the gene matches: 7. The germline CDR1 and CDR2 sequences are SGHDT and YYEEEE. The CDR3 is made up of 15 amino acids. The CDR3 loop is CASSSRGGRADTQYF. As DNA, the CDR3 is TGTGCCAGCAGCTCTCGGGGGGGCAGGGCAGATACGCAGTATTTT.

The J gene is TRBJ2-1, the V gene TRBV12-3 or TRBV12-4; weak D call: TRBD2 (5 bases). This CDR3 contains 13 residues. V was clipped by 4 bases and J by 3 bases, with 7 bases between them. Here the CDR3 DNA reads TGTGCCAGCAGTTGGACTTTCTACAATGAGCAGTTCTTC. It translates to CASSWTFYNEQFF.

This clone was picked up one time. The J gene is TRBJ2-7, the V gene TRBV5-1; a possible D gene is TRBD1 (6 bases). This CDR3 spans 16 amino acids. Germline V CDR1 and CDR2: SGHRS, YFSETQ. V was cut by 0 bases and J by 5 bases, with 18 bases left in between. The CDR3 here is CASSLEEGVFVHEQYF. The DNA of the CDR3 is TGCGCCAGCAGCTTGGAAGAGGGGGTATTTGTCCACGAGCAGTACTTC.

This clone was picked up one time. Other nucleotide sequences in the sample specify the same CDR3. The chain is built from TRBV30 and TRBJ1-1; D not certain. The CDR3 runs to 13 residues. With 2 bases removed from V and 1 base from J, the gap between germline ends came to 8 bases. Germline CDR1 is GTSNPN and CDR2 is SVGIG (reference sequence). The CDR3 DNA sequence: TGTGCCTGGAGTACCGGGTCGAACACTGAAGCTTTCTTT. Amino acid sequence: CAWSTGSNTEAFF.